This T cell receptor beta chain was documented in a study of cytomegalovirus exposure and HLA in healthy donors. In regard to this clone: What it binds is not known.

The PCR ran on 60 Vbeta and 13 Jbeta primers. Here immunoSEQ multiplex PCR was the method, and the copy in TCRdb shows in-frame clones only, minus some. The sample lists 150,000 to 200,000 clones; just over 75% were seen once. Study observations and caveats: The authors later found most CMV-associated TCR beta chains appeared HLA-restricted. Rarity held for most TCR sequences, but there were some public TCRs that occurred in many donors.

V was shortened by 0 bases and J by 2 bases, with 10 bases between the two germline ends. Germline V gives CDR1 LNHNV, CDR2 YYDKDF (reference sequence). There are 15 residues in the CDR3. Everyone who donated was a healthy bone marrow donor. The gene calls are TRBV15 and TRBJ2-5; D call uncertain. The sequenced sample was PBMCs. The TCR comes from a woman aged 25 to 39 in good health and CMV-seropositive. CDR3 residues: CATSREGWLQETQYF. The CDR3 bases are TGTGCCACCAGCAGAGAGGGCTGGCTTCAAGAGACCCAGTACTTC.